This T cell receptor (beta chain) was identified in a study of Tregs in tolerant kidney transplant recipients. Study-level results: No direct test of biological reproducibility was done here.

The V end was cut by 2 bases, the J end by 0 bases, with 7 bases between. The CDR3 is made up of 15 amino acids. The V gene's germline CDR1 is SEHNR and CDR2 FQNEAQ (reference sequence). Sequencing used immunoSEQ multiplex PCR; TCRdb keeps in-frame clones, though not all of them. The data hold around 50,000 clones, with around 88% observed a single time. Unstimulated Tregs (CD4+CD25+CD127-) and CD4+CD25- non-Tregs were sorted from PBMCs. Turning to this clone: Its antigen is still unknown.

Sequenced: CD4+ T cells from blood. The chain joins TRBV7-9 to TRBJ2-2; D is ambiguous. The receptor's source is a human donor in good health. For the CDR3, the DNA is TGTGCCAGCAGCTTAACGACCACGAACACCGGGGAGCTGTTTTTT. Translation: CASSLTTTNTGELFF.